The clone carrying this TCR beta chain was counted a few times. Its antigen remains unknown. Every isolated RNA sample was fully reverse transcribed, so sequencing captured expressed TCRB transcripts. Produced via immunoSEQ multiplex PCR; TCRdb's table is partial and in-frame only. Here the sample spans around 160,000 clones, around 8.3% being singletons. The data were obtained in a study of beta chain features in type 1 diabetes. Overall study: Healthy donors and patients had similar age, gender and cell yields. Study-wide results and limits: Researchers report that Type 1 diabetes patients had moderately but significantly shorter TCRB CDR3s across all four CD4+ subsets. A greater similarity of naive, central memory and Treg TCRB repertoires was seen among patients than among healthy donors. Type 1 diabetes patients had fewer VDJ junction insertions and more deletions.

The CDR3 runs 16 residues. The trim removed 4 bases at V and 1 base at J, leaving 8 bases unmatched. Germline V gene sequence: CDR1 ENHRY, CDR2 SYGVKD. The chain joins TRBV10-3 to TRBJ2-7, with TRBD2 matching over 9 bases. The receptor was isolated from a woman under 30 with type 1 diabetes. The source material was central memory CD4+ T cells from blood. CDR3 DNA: TGTGCCATCAGTGCCAATTTAGCGGGGGTTTCCTACGAGCAGTACTTC. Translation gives CAISANLAGVSYEQYF.